This TCR beta chain comes out of a study of cytomegalovirus exposure and HLA in healthy donors. PCR primers comprised 60 Vbeta and 13 Jbeta primers. Clones were read by immunoSEQ multiplex PCR, and TCRdb kept only the in-frame ones, dropping some. The repertoire holds 95,000 to 150,000 clones, with about three quarters as singletons. This CDR3 is 12 amino acids long. Per the germline V gene, CDR1 is SGHTA and CDR2 is FQGNSA. The germline V and J ends were trimmed by 1 base and 8 bases, with 3 bases remaining between them. The sample was PBMCs. This receptor was identified in a man between 60 and 70 years old in good health and CMV-seropositive. The J gene is TRBJ1-6, the V gene TRBV7-2, with D uncertain. In DNA form, the CDR3 reads TGTGCCAGCAGCTTAGTCGATTCACCCCTCCACTTT. It is translated as CASSLVDSPLHF. The full variable domain, its missing parts supplied by reference TRBV7-2 and TRBJ1-6, is GAGVSQSPSNKVTEKGKDVELRCDPISGHTALYWYRQSLGQGLEFLIYFQGNSAPDKSGLPSDRFSAERTGGSVSTLTIQRTQQEDSAVYLCASSLVDSPLHFGNGTRLTVT.